This T cell receptor (beta chain) was sequenced for a study of CD8+ T cells in alopecia areata. Study results and caveats: The study found TCR sharing across patients less clear than in mice, possibly for HLA reasons.

It was cDNA, reverse transcribed from extracted RNA, that served as the sequencing template. Clones were read by immunoSEQ multiplex PCR, and TCRdb kept only the in-frame ones, dropping some. The table shows approximately 150,000 clones, with around 47% occurring only once. The CDR3 has 14 amino acids. The germline gives CDR1 SQVTM, CDR2 ANQGSEA. Between the trimmed V and J ends, which lost 4 bases and 1 base, there was a span of 14 bases. This clone was detected once. Its antigen is unknown. Source material: CD4+ T cells sorted from blood. This chain uses TRBV29-1 with TRBJ2-7; D is ambiguous. The sequence derives from a human donor with alopecia areata. CDR3 residues: CSVAPGGASYEQYF. The CDR3 coding sequence is TGCAGCGTTGCGCCTGGTGGCGCGTCCTACGAGCAGTACTTC.